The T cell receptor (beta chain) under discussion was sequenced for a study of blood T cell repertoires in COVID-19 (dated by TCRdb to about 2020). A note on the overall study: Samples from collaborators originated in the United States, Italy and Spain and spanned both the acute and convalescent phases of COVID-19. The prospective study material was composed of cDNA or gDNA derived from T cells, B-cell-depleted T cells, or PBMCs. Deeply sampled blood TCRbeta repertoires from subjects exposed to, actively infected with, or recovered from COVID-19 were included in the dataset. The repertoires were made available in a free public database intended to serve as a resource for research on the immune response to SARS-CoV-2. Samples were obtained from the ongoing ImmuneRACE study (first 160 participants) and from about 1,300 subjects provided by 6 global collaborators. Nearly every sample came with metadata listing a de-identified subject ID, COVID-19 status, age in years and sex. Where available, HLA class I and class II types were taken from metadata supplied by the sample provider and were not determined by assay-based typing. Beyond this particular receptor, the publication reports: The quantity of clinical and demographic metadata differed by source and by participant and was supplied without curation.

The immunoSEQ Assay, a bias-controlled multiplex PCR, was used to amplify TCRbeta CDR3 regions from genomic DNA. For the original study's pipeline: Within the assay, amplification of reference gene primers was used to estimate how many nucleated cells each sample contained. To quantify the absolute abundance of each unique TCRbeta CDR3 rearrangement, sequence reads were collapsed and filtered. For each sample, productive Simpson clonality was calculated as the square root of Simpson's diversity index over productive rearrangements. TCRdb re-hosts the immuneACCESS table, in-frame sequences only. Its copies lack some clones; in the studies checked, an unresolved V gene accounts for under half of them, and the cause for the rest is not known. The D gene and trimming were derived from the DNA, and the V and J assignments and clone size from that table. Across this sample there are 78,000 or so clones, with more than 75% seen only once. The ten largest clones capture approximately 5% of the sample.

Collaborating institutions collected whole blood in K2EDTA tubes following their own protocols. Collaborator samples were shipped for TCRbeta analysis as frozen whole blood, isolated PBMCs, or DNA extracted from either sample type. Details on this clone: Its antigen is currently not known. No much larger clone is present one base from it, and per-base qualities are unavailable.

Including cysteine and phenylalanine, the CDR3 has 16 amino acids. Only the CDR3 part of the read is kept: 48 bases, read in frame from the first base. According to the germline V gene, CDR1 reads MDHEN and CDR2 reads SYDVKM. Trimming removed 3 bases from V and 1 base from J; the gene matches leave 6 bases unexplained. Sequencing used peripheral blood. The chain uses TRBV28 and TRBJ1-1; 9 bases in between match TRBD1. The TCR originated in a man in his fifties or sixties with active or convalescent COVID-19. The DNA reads TGTGCCAGCAGTTTTATCTCGGGACAGGGGAACACTGAAGCTTTCTTT. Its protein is CASSFISGQGNTEAFF.